Each of the 12 T cell receptor beta chains below was sequenced from the same sample in a study of cytomegalovirus exposure and HLA in healthy donors. Assay: immunoSEQ multiplex PCR; the TCRdb copy retains only in-frame clones and omits some. The table lists under 400,000 clones, roughly 86% of them singletons. The sequenced material came from PBMCs. All receptors derive from a man aged 25 to 45 in good health and CMV-seronegative.

This clone was picked up one time. The genes are TRBV7-9 and TRBJ2-7; D possibly corresponds to TRBD1 (5 bases). The CDR3 consists of 11 residues. The V gene lost 8 bases and the J gene lost 1 base, with 6 bases spanning the gap. CDR1 and CDR2 from the germline V gene are SEHNR and FQNEAQ (reference sequence). CDR3 sequence (DNA): TGTGCCAGCGGACAATCCTACGAGCAGTACTTC. Protein product: CASGQSYEQYF.

V gene TRBV19 combines with J gene TRBJ1-6; 10 nucleotides align to TRBD1. V shed 10 bases, J shed 9 bases, and the junction held 6 bases outside the gene matches. CDR3 length: 13 amino acids. Germline CDR1 and CDR2: LNHDA and SQIVND (reference sequence). The CDR3, as DNA: TGTGCCACCTCTGACAGGGGGCTTTCACCCCTCCACTTT. This codes for CATSDRGLSPLHF.

Notes on this clone: Other DNA sequences of this sample code for an identical CDR3. V is TRBV5-1 and J is TRBJ2-7; D perhaps matches TRBD1 (6 bases). The CDR3 has 15 amino acids. Germline CDR1 reads SGHRS; CDR2 reads YFSETQ. Trimming took off 0 bases at V and 0 bases at J, with 10 bases between the two ends. CDR3 nucleotide sequence: TGCGCCAGCAGCTTGGTTCAGGGGAGCTCCTACGAGCAGTACTTC. Translated, it gives CASSLVQGSSYEQYF.

The V gene is TRBV5-1, the J gene TRBJ2-7; D is undetermined. V lost 4 bases to trimming and J lost 2 bases, with 4 bases between them. The CDR3 is 11 residues long. Germline assignment: CDR1 SGHRS and CDR2 YFSETQ. The CDR3 DNA sequence: TGCGCCAGCAGCGGGCCCTACGAGCAGTACTTC. It codes for CASSGPYEQYF.

This clone was observed a few times. The chain is built from TRBV11-2 and TRBJ1-2, with 8 positions matching TRBD1. Unmatched junction bases numbered 4, after V lost 1 base and J lost 9 bases. The CDR3 consists of 13 residues. The germline gives CDR1 SGHAT, CDR2 FQNNGV. The CDR3 DNA reads as TGTGCCAGCAGCTTAGCAGGGGGCGTTCGCTACACCTTC. Protein product: CASSLAGGVRYTF. The full variable domain, in which reference TRBV11-2 and TRBJ1-2 provide the parts outside the CDR3, is EAGVAQSPRYKIIEKRQSVAFWCNPISGHATLYWYQQILGQGPKLLIQFQNNGVVDDSQLPKDRFSAERLKGVDSTLKIQPAKLEDSAVYLCASSLAGGVRYTFGSGTRLTVV.

The chain joins TRBV5-1 to TRBJ2-7, with a tentative D call TRBD2 (5 bases). V gave up 1 base and J gave up 0 bases, with 11 bases separating them. The germline gives CDR1 SGHRS, CDR2 YFSETQ. The CDR3 runs to 15 residues. The CDR3 protein is CASSLMRVGSYEQYF. The DNA of the CDR3 is TGCGCCAGCAGCTTGATGAGGGTCGGCTCCTACGAGCAGTACTTC. Full variable domain (remainder filled in from reference TRBV5-1 and TRBJ2-7): KAGVTQTPRYLIKTRGQQVTLSCSPISGHRSVSWYQQTPGQGLQFLFEYFSETQRNKGNFPGRFSGRQFSNSRSEMNVSTLELGDSALYLCASSLMRVGSYEQYFGPGTRLTVT.

This chain connects TRBV6-5 to TRBJ1-4, with 7 bases matching TRBD1. Per germline, CDR1 MNHEY and CDR2 SVGAGI. Unmatched junction bases numbered 11, after V lost 6 bases and J lost 13 bases. This CDR3 spans 13 amino acids. The CDR3 nucleotides are TGTGCCAGCAGCCCCGGACAGGTTCTCAGACTGTTTTTT. As protein: CASSPGQVLRLFF.

This sequence joins TRBV5-4 and TRBJ1-5, with D tentatively TRBD1 (6 bases). CDR1 SGHNT and CDR2 YYREEE come from the germline V gene (reference sequence). V lost 0 bases, J lost 0 bases, and 13 bases lay in between. The CDR3 covers 17 residues. CDR3 nucleotide sequence: TGTGCCAGCAGCTTGGAGCAGGGGCCTTATAGCAATCAGCCCCAGCATTTT. Protein: CASSLEQGPYSNQPQHF.

The chain has TRBV5-1 and TRBJ2-7, with D perhaps matching TRBD2 (6 bases). V was trimmed by 7 bases and J by 2 bases, leaving 16 bases between them. The CDR3 length is 14 residues. Germline CDR1 is SGHRS and CDR2 is YFSETQ. The CDR3 coding sequence is TGCGCCAGCGCACGAGGCGGGGCTACCTACGAGCAGTACTTC. Translated, it gives CASARGGATYEQYF.

This clone was counted a few times. This chain uses TRBV7-6 with TRBJ1-1; weak D call: TRBD1 (5 bases). Germline-derived CDR1 and CDR2 are SGHVS and FNYEAQ. The length of the CDR3 is 13 residues. V was clipped by 2 bases and J by 5 bases, with 9 bases between them. In DNA, the CDR3 is TGTGCCAGCAGCTTACAGGGCTGGACTGAAGCTTTCTTT. Translating it yields CASSLQGWTEAFF. Complete variable domain (other parts from reference TRBV7-6 and TRBJ1-1): GAGVSQSPRYKVTKRGQDVALRCDPISGHVSLYWYRQALGQGPEFLTYFNYEAQQDKSGLPNDRFSAERPEGSISTLTIQRTEQRDSAMYRCASSLQGWTEAFFGQGTRLTVV.

CDR3 coding DNA: TGCAGCGTGGATCTAGCGGGGGGGGCATCGACCCAGTACTTC. Amino acids: CSVDLAGGASTQYF. The rearrangement links TRBV29-1 to TRBJ2-5, with 12 bases aligning to TRBD2. Germline CDR1 reads SQVTM; CDR2 reads ANQGSEA. The V segment lost 6 bases and the J segment 7 bases; nucleotides outside the gene matches: 9. The length of the CDR3 is 14 residues. Based on the CDR3 plus reference TRBV29-1 and TRBJ2-5, the full variable domain is SAVISQKPSRDICQRGTSLTIQCQVDSQVTMMFWYRQQPGQSLTLIATANQGSEATYESGFVIDKFPISRPNLTFSTLTVSNMSPEDSSIYLCSVDLAGGASTQYFGPGTRLLVL.

This rearrangement joins TRBV7-2 to TRBJ1-5; the match to TRBD1 covers 9 bases. Germline V gene sequence: CDR1 SGHTA, CDR2 FQGNSA. Trimming removed 0 bases from V and 6 bases from J; junction bases left unmatched: 12. The CDR3 sequence is 18 residues long. CDR3 DNA: TGTGCCAGCAGCTTAGCTCCGACAGGGGGAGGTGTCGGTCAGCCCCAGCATTTT. It specifies CASSLAPTGGGVGQPQHF.